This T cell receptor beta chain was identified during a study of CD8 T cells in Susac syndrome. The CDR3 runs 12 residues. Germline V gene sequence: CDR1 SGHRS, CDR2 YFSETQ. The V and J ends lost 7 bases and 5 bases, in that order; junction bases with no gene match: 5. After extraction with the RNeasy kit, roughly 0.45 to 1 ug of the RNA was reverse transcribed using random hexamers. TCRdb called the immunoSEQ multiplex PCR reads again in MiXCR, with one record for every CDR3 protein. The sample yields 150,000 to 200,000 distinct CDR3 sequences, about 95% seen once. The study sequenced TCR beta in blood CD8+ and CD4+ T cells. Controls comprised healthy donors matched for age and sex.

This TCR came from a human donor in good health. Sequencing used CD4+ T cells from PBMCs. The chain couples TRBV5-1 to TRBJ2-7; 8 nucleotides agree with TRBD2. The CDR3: CASAAGGDEQYF. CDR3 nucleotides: TGCGCCAGCGCGGCGGGGGGCGACGAGCAGTACTTC.